This TCR beta chain was profiled in a study of post-analysis software for immune sequencing data. In the case of this clonotype: What it binds is unknown.

cDNA libraries for TCR beta contained unique molecular identifiers. TCRdb passed the PCR reads through MiXCR, listing each CDR3 protein once. The table includes 650,000 to 850,000 distinct CDR3 sequences, under 70% detected once. There are 14 residues in the CDR3. Germline CDR1 DFQATT, CDR2 SNEGSKA (reference sequence). Study-level results: In multiple sclerosis, normalized Chao1 diversity was significantly below that of controls. A few TRBV segments occurring more often in patients than controls included TRBV5-6, TRBV5-1 and TRBV20-1.

The rearrangement uses TRBV20-1 and TRBJ2-5; TRBD1 matches 7 bases. Judging by the DNA end, TRBJ2-7 fits better; the J call may be wrong. The origin of this receptor is a girl between 5 and 17 years old with multiple sclerosis. Sequenced input: blood. The CDR3 protein is CSARVGQNLYEQYF. The CDR3 DNA reads as TGCAGTGCTAGAGTGGGACAGAACTTATACGAGCAGTACTTC.